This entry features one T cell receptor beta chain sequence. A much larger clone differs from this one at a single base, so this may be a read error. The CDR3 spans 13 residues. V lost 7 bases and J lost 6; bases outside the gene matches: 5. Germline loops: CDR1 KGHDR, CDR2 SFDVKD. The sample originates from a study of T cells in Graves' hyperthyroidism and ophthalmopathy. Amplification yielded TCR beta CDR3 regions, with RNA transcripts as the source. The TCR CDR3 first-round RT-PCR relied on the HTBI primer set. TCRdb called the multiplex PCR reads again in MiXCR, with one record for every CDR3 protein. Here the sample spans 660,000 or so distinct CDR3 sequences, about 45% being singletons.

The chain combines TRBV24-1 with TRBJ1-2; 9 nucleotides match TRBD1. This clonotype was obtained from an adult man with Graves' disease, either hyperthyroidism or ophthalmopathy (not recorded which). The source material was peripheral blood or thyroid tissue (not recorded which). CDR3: CATSLGTGNGYTF. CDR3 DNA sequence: TGTGCCACCAGCCTCGGGACAGGGAATGGCTACACCTTC.